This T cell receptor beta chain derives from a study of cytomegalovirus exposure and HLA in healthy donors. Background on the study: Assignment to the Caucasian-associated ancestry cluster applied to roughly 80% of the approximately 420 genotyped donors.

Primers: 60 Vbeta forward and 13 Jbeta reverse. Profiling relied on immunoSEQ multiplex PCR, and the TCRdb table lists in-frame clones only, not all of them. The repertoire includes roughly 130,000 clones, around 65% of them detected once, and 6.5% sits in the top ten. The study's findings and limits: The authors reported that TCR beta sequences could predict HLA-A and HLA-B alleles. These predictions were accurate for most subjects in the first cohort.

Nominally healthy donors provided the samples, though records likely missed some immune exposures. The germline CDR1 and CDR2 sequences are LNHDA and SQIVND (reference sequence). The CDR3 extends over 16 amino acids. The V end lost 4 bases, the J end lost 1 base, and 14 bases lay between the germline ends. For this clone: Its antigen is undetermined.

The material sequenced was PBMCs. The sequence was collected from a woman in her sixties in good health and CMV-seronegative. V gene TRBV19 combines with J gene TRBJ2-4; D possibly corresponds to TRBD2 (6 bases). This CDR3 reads CASSTKRVGAKNIQYF. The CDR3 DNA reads TGTGCCAGTAGTACAAAGCGGGTTGGGGCCAAAAACATTCAGTACTTC.